A selection of T cell receptor beta chains follows, all from one sample in a study of CD8 T cells in ankylosing spondylitis. TCRdb itself ran the 5' RACE reads through MiXCR, one entry per CDR3 protein. Among approximately 350,000 distinct CDR3 sequences listed, roughly 14% were seen once. Sequencing was carried out using blood, either unsorted or a sorted T cell fraction (not recorded which). Source of these receptors: a male donor with ankylosing spondylitis or in good health (not recorded which). Each CDR3 is given with its conserved first and last residue. Each record gives: clone size, J gene, V gene, D gene, CDR3 DNA, CDR3 protein. The D gene is left open where the match is weak. Clone sizes are given selectively: once, few, many, or a class where the clone is expanded.

clone_size: few
j_call: TRBJ2-2
v_call: TRBV10-3
d_call: .
cdr3_nt: TGTGCCATCAGTGGAATTAGTAGCACCGGGGAGCTGTTTTTT
cdr3_aa: CAISGISSTGELFF

clone_size: .
j_call: TRBJ2-1
v_call: TRBV5-1
d_call: .
cdr3_nt: TGCGCCAGCAGCTCTACGGGGGACGAGCAGTTCTTC
cdr3_aa: CASSSTGDEQFF

clone_size: few
j_call: TRBJ2-7
v_call: TRBV18
d_call: .
cdr3_nt: TGTGCCAGCTCGTGGGGGCAAACAGCCTACGAGCAGTACTTC
cdr3_aa: CASSWGQTAYEQYF

clone_size: few
j_call: TRBJ2-3
v_call: TRBV5-1
d_call: .
cdr3_nt: TGCGCCAGCAGCTCGAATTCCGGGACCCCCACAGATACGCAGTATTTT
cdr3_aa: CASSSNSGTPTDTQYF

clone_size: few
j_call: TRBJ1-2
v_call: TRBV12-3/TRBV12-4
d_call: TRBD1
cdr3_nt: TGTGCCAGCAGTTTACCTCCCCTAGGGACAGGGGGAGGCTACACCTTC
cdr3_aa: CASSLPPLGTGGGYTF

clone_size: few
j_call: TRBJ1-4
v_call: TRBV15
d_call: .
cdr3_nt: TGTGCCACCAGCACCCCTTGGGAGGGAATCTCAACTAATGAAAAACTGTTTTTT
cdr3_aa: CATSTPWEGISTNEKLFF

clone_size: .
j_call: TRBJ2-7
v_call: TRBV14
d_call: .
cdr3_nt: TGTGCCAGCAGCCAAGCAGTGACGGTGAGCTCCTACGAGCAGTACTTC
cdr3_aa: CASSQAVTVSSYEQYF

clone_size: few
j_call: TRBJ2-7
v_call: TRBV20-1
d_call: TRBD1
cdr3_nt: TGCAGTGGCATGGGACAGGCGTCTGACGAGCAGTACTTC
cdr3_aa: CSGMGQASDEQYF

clone_size: .
j_call: TRBJ2-1
v_call: TRBV2
d_call: .
cdr3_nt: TGTGCCAGCAGGGGCGACGGTAGCTCCTACAATGAGCAGTTCTTC
cdr3_aa: CASRGDGSSYNEQFF

clone_size: .
j_call: TRBJ1-6
v_call: TRBV6-4
d_call: .
cdr3_nt: TGTGCCAGCAGGCAGGCGAGCTCTAGGAATTCACCCCTCCACTTT
cdr3_aa: CASRQASSRNSPLHF

clone_size: .
j_call: TRBJ2-7
v_call: TRBV5-1
d_call: .
cdr3_nt: TGCGCCAGCAGCTTCAAGGGGGACCCCTACGAGCAGTACTTC
cdr3_aa: CASSFKGDPYEQYF

clone_size: few
j_call: TRBJ1-1
v_call: TRBV20-1
d_call: TRBD1
cdr3_nt: TGCAGTGCCCATAAAGGGGACAGGGCGGACACTGAAGCTTTCTTT
cdr3_aa: CSAHKGDRADTEAFF

clone_size: .
j_call: TRBJ2-1
v_call: TRBV3-1
d_call: TRBD2
cdr3_nt: TGTGCCAGCAGCTTTAGCGGGGGTGAGCAGTTCTTC
cdr3_aa: CASSFSGGEQFF

clone_size: few
j_call: TRBJ1-2
v_call: TRBV12-3/TRBV12-4
d_call: TRBD1
cdr3_nt: TGTGCCAGCAGCTATGACAGGGGGCAAGTTGGCTACACCTTC
cdr3_aa: CASSYDRGQVGYTF

clone_size: many
j_call: TRBJ1-2
v_call: TRBV7-2
d_call: .
cdr3_nt: TGTGCCAGCAGCTTGGGGGTGGGAGGCTACACCTTC
cdr3_aa: CASSLGVGGYTF

clone_size: few
j_call: TRBJ2-7
v_call: TRBV7-2
d_call: .
cdr3_nt: TGTGCCAGCAGCTTATTAAGCGAGCAGTACTTC
cdr3_aa: CASSLLSEQYF

clone_size: few
j_call: TRBJ2-1
v_call: TRBV12-1
d_call: .
cdr3_nt: TGTGCCAGCAGCCACGGGGCTAGCGGGTCCCTAGGGGAGCAGTTCTTC
cdr3_aa: CASSHGASGSLGEQFF

clone_size: .
j_call: TRBJ2-1
v_call: TRBV12-3/TRBV12-4
d_call: .
cdr3_nt: TGTTTACAAGAGGCCGGGAGAACCTACAATGAGCAGTTCTTC
cdr3_aa: CLQEAGRTYNEQFF

clone_size: .
j_call: TRBJ1-5
v_call: TRBV20-1
d_call: .
cdr3_nt: TGCAGTGCTACGGCCCGTAGCAATCAGCCCCAGCATTTT
cdr3_aa: CSATARSNQPQHF